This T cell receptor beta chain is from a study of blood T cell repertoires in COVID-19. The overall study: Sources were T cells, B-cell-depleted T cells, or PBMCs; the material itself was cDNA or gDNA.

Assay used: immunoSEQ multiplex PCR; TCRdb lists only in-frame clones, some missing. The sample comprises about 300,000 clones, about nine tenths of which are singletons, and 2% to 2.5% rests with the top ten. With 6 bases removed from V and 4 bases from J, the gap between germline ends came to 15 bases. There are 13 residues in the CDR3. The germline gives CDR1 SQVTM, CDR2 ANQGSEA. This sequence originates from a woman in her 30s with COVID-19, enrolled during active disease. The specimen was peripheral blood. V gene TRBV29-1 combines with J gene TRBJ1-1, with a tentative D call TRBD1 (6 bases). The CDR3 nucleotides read TGCAGCGTGAGCCGGGACACCCCCACTGAAGCTTTCTTT. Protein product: CSVSRDTPTEAFF.